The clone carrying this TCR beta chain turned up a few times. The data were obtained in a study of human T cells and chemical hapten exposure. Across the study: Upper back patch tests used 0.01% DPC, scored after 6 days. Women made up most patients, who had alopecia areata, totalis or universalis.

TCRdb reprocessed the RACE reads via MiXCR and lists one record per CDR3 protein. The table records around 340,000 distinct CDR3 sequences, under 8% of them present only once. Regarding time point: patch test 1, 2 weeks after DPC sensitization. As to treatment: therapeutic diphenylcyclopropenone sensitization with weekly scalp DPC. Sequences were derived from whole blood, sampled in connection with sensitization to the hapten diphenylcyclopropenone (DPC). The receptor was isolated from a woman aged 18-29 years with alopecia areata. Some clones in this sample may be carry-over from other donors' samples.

CDR3 protein: CASTGGTQNTEAFF. The CDR3 nucleotides read TGTGCCAGCACCGGCGGGACACAGAACACTGAAGCTTTCTTT. The rearrangement joins TRBV6-2 or TRBV6-3 to TRBJ1-1; tentatively, D is TRBD1 (6 bases). The germline V and J ends were trimmed by 7 bases and 1 base, with 13 bases remaining between them. The CDR3 is 14 amino acids. Germline CDR1 reads MNHEY; CDR2 reads SVGEGT.